This TCR beta chain was captured by sequencing in a study of identifying expanded T cells in peripheral blood. Study conclusions and caveats: Clone count variance between approximately two-week samples rose with total template count. Technical replicates showed roughly 1.2 changed clones; approximately two weeks approximately 16; four weeks 19.

This clone was counted a single time. Antigen: not known. Healthy donors had no documented immune events, such as infections, while sampled. Trimming took 2 bases from V and 2 from J, leaving 13 bases between them. The length of the CDR3 is 16 residues. CDR1 is SEHNR, CDR2 FQNEAQ, per germline (reference sequence). Using immunoSEQ multiplex PCR, the repertoire was profiled, and TCRdb retains in-frame clones only, with some absent. The sample comprises some 81,000 clones, about four fifths of which are singletons, and approximately 18% rests with the top ten. The chain uses TRBV7-9 and TRBJ2-1; a possible D gene is TRBD2 (6 bases). The sequenced sample consisted of blood. The receptor was isolated from a person aged 18 to 70 in good health. This CDR3 reads CASSLNALAPYNEQFF. The CDR3 DNA is TGTGCCAGCAGCTTAAACGCACTAGCACCCTACAATGAGCAGTTCTTC.